This TCR beta chain emerged from a study of blood T cell repertoires in COVID-19. CDR3 length equals 15 residues. V dropped 3 bases and J dropped 2 bases, with 12 bases sitting between them. The V gene's germline CDR1 is SGHDT and CDR2 YYEEEE. This clone was counted only a few times. Repertoires were generated with immunoSEQ multiplex PCR, while TCRdb's copy carries only in-frame clones and drops some. The table has tens of thousands of clones, around 86% seen once; the top ten hold around 27%. The TCR comes from a human donor in a cohort sampled during active COVID-19. The specimen was peripheral blood. This rearrangement joins TRBV5-6 to TRBJ1-3, with D perhaps TRBD1 (6 bases). The chain's CDR3 is CASSWEWDTGNTIYF. The CDR3 region has the DNA TGTGCCAGCAGCTGGGAATGGGACACTGGAAACACCATATATTTT.